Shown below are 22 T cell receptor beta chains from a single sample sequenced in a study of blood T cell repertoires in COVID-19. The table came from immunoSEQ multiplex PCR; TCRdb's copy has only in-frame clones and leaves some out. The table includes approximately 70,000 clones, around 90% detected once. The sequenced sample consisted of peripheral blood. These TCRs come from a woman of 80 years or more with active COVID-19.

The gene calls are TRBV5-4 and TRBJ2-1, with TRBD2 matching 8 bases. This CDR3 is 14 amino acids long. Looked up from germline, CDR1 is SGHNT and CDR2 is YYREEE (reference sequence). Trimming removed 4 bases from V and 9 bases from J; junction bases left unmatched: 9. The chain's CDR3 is CASSKRTAGGEQFF. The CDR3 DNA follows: TGTGCCAGCAGCAAGCGGACGGCGGGGGGTGAGCAGTTCTTC.

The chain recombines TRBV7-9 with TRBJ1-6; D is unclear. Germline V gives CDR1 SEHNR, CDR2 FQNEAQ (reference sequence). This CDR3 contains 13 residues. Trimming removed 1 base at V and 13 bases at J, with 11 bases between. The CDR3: CASSLDFPLPLHF. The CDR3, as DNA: TGTGCCAGCAGCTTAGACTTCCCTCTGCCCCTCCACTTT.

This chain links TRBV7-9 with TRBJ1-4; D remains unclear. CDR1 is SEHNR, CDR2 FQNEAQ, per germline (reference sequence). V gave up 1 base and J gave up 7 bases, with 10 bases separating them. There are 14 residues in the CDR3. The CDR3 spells CASSLGTGSEKLFF. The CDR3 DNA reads TGTGCCAGCAGCTTAGGGACCGGGAGTGAAAAACTGTTTTTT.

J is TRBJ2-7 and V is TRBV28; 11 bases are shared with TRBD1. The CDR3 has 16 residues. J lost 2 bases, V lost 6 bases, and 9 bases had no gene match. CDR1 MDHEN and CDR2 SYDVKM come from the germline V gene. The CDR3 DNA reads TGTGCCAGCAGGTTAATGGGGACAGGGGGAACCTACGAGCAGTACTTC. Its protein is CASRLMGTGGTYEQYF.

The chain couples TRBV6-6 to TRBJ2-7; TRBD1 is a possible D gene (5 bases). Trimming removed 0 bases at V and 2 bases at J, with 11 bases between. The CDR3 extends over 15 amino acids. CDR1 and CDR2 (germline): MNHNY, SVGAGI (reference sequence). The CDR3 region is CASSYSQGSPYEQYF. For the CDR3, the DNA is TGTGCCAGCAGTTACTCTCAGGGCTCACCCTACGAGCAGTACTTC.

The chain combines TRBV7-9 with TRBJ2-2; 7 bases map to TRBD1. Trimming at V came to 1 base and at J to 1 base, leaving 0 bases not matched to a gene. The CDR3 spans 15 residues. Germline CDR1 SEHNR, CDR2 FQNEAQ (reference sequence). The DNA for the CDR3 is TGTGCCAGCAGCTTAGGGACAGGGAACACCGGGGAGCTGTTTTTT. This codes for CASSLGTGNTGELFF.

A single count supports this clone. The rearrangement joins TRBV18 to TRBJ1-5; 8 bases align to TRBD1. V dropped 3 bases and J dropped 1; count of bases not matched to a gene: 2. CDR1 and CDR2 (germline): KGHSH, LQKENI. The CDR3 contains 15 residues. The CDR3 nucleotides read TGTGCCAGCTCACCTCAGGGGGCAAGCAATCAGCCCCAGCATTTT. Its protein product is CASSPQGASNQPQHF.

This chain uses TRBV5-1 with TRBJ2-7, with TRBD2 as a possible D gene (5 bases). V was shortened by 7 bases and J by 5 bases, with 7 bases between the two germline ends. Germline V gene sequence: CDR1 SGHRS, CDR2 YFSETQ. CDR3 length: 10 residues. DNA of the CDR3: TGCGCCAGCTTGGAGGACGAGCAGTACTTC. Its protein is CASLEDEQYF.

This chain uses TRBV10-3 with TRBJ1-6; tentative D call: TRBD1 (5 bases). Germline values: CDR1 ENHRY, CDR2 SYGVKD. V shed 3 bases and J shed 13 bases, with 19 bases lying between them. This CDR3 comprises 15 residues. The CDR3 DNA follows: TGTGCCATCAGTGAATTTATGCCAGGGACTGAGCCCCTCCACTTT. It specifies CAISEFMPGTEPLHF.

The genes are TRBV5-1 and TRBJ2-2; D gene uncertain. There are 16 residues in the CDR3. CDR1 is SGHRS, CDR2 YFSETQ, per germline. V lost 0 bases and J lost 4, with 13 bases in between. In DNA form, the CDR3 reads TGCGCCAGCAGCTTGGGCGTAATTGGTCTCACCGGGGAGCTGTTTTTT. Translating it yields CASSLGVIGLTGELFF.

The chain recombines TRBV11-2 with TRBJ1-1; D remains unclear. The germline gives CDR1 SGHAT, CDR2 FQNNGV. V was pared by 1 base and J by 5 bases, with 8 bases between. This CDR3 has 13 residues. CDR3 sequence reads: CASSLVGVTEAFF. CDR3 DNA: TGTGCCAGCAGCTTAGTCGGGGTTACTGAAGCTTTCTTT.

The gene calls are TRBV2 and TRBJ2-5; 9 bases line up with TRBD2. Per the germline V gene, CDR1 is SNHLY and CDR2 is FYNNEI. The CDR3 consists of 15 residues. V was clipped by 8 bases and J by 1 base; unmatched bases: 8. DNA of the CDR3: TGTGCCAGCTCGTCAGCGGGAGGAACCCAAGAGACCCAGTACTTC. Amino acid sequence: CASSSAGGTQETQYF.

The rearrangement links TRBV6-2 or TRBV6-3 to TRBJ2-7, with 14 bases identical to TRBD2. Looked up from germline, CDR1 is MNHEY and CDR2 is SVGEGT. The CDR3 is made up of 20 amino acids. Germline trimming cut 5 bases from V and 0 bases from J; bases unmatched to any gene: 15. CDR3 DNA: TGTGCCAGCAGTCGCACCCCAGGAGGGACTAGCGGGAGAAGCTCCTACGAGCAGTACTTC. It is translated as CASSRTPGGTSGRSSYEQYF.

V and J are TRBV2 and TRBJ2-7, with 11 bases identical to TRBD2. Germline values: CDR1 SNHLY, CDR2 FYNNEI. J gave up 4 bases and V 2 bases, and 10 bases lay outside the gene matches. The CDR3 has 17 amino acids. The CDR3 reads CASSESETSGRRYEQYF. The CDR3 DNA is TGTGCCAGCAGTGAAAGTGAAACTAGCGGGAGACGGTACGAGCAGTACTTC.

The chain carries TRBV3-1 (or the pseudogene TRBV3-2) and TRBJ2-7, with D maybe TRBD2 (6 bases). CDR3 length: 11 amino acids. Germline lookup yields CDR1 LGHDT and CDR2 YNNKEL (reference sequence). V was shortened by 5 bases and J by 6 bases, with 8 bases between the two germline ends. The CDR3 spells CASSAGGEQYF. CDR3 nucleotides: TGTGCCAGCAGCGCCGGGGGCGAGCAGTACTTC.

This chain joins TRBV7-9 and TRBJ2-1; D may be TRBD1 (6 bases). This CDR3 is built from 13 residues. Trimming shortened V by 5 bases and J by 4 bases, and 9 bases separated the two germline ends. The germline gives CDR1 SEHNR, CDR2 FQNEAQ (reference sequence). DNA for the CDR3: TGTGCCAGCAGCGAGGACAGTTACAATGAGCAGTTCTTC. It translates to CASSEDSYNEQFF. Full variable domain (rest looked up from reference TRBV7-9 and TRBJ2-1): DTGVSQNPRHKITKRGQNVTFRCDPISEHNRLYWYRQTLGQGPEFLTYFQNEAQLEKSRLLSDRFSAERPKGSFSTLEIQRTEQGDSAMYLCASSEDSYNEQFFGPGTRLTVL.

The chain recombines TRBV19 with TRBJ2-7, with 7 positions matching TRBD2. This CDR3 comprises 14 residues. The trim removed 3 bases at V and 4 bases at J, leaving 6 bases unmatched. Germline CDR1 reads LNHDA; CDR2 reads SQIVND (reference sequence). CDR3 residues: CASSMTGRVYEQYF. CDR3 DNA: TGTGCCAGTAGTATGACGGGGAGGGTTTACGAGCAGTACTTC.

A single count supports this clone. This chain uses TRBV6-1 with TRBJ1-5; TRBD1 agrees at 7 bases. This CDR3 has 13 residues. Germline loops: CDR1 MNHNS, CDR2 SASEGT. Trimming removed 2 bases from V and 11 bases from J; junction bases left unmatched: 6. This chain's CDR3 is CASSESRDRTQHF. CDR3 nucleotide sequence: TGTGCCAGCAGTGAATCCCGGGACAGAACCCAGCATTTT.

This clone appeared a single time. As DNA, the CDR3 is TGTGCCAGCGCACACCAAAACTCTGGAAACACCATATATTTT. Translation gives CASAHQNSGNTIYF. The genes are TRBV19 and TRBJ1-3; D unclear. Germline lookup yields CDR1 LNHDA and CDR2 SQIVND (reference sequence). With 9 bases removed from V and 0 bases from J, the gap between germline ends came to 12 bases. This CDR3 spans 14 amino acids.

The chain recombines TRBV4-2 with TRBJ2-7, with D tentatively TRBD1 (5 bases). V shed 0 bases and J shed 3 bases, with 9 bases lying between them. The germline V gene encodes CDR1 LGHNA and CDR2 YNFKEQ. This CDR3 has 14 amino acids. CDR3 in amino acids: CASSQDFQGYEQYF. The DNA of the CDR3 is TGTGCCAGCAGCCAAGATTTCCAGGGCTACGAGCAGTACTTC.

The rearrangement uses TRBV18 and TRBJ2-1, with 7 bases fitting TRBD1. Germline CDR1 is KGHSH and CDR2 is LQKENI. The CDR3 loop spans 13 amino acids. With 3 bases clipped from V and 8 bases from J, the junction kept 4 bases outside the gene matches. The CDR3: CASSPSQGDEQFF. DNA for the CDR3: TGTGCCAGCTCACCCAGTCAGGGGGATGAGCAGTTCTTC.

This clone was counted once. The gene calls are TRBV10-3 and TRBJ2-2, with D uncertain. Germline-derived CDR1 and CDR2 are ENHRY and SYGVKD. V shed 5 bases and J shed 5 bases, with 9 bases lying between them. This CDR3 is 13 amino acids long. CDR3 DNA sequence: TGTGCCATCAGTCCCACACCGACCGGGGAGCTGTTTTTT. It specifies CAISPTPTGELFF.